The next 10 T cell receptor beta chains were all read from a single sample in a study of regulatory T cells in long-lasting Graves disease. TCR beta libraries were built with iRepertoire HTBI primers and Arm-PCR of CDR3 regions. TCRdb re-called the multiplex PCR reads through MiXCR, storing one row per CDR3 protein. The sample yields over 300,000 distinct CDR3 sequences, 15% seen once. Time point of the sample: newly diagnosed GD, antithyroid drugs for less than 3 months. With RNA extracted from PBMCs as input, the TCR library was made. The sequences come from peripheral blood mononuclear cells (PBMCs), collected at new diagnosis, from a patient treated with antithyroid drugs. The receptors derive from a female donor with Graves disease.

This clonotype was seen ten or more times. The chain has TRBV5-6 and TRBJ2-1, with a possible D match to TRBD1 (5 bases). The CDR3 runs 15 residues. V lost 2 bases and J 4 bases, leaving 13 bases between the germline ends. Germline CDR1 and CDR2: SGHDT and YYEEEE. The CDR3 here is CASSLIQGPYNEQFF. CDR3 sequence (DNA): TGTGCCAGCAGCTTAATCCAGGGTCCTTACAATGAGCAGTTCTTC.

V gene TRBV19 combines with J gene TRBJ1-2; TRBD1 matches at 8 bases. Germline V gene lookup returns CDR1 LNHDA and CDR2 SQIVND (reference sequence). The CDR3 is made up of 16 amino acids. The V segment lost 5 bases and the J segment 4 bases; nucleotides outside the gene matches: 12. The CDR3 region is CASSWSRTGLAYGYTF. In nucleotides, the CDR3 is TGTGCCAGTAGTTGGAGCCGGACAGGGCTCGCCTATGGCTACACCTTC.

There are a few counts of this clonotype. V usage is TRBV7-9 and J usage is TRBJ2-1; TRBD1 matches at 8 bases. Germline CDR1 is SEHNR and CDR2 is FQNEAQ (reference sequence). J was trimmed by 0 bases and V by 3 bases; bases with no gene match: 19. The CDR3 runs 21 residues. Here the CDR3 reads CASSFFRAGGSIGSSYNEQFF. The CDR3 DNA sequence: TGTGCCAGCAGCTTTTTTAGGGCAGGGGGCTCGATCGGTAGCTCCTACAATGAGCAGTTCTTC.

This clonotype was seen repeatedly, ten times or more. The V gene is TRBV12-3 or TRBV12-4, the J gene TRBJ1-2; the D gene is possibly TRBD1 (6 bases). V was trimmed by 2 bases and J by 3 bases, leaving 16 bases between them. There are 16 residues in the CDR3. This chain's CDR3 is CASSLTHSTGDYGYTF. CDR3 nucleotide sequence: TGTGCCAGCAGTTTAACCCATTCGACAGGCGACTATGGCTACACCTTC.

The sample holds a few counts of this clonotype. V is TRBV9 and J is TRBJ1-1, with D perhaps TRBD1 (5 bases). Trimming left V 6 bases short and J 1 base short, with 16 bases between. In germline, CDR1 is SGDLS, CDR2 YYNGEE. This CDR3 is 15 amino acids long. Here the CDR3 reads CASTRSGGENTEAFF. The DNA for the CDR3 is TGTGCCAGCACCCGTAGCGGGGGTGAGAACACTGAAGCTTTCTTT.

Ten or more counts support this clonotype. The chain is built from TRBV7-9 and TRBJ2-3; no definite D call. The CDR3 length is 16 residues. Trimming took off 5 bases at V and 5 bases at J, with 20 bases between the two ends. Germline CDR1 SEHNR, CDR2 FQNEAQ (reference sequence). As DNA, the CDR3 is TGTGCCAGCAGCACCCCGTCCCCGATAGCACAAGATACGCAGTATTTT. Translation gives CASSTPSPIAQDTQYF.

At least ten counts were recorded for this clonotype. The rearrangement uses TRBV3-1 and TRBJ1-5; D gene ambiguous. Germline loops: CDR1 LGHDT, CDR2 YNNKEL (reference sequence). Trimming took 0 bases from V and 4 from J, leaving 7 bases between them. The CDR3 has 14 amino acids. This CDR3 is CASSQEPFNQPQHF. CDR3 in DNA: TGTGCCAGCAGCCAAGAACCCTTTAATCAGCCCCAGCATTTT.

This clonotype was seen many times. The CDR3 sequence: CASTGPGGNEQFF. CDR3 coding DNA: TGTGCCAGCACGGGCCCGGGTGGTAACGAGCAGTTCTTC. V usage is TRBV12-3 or TRBV12-4 and J usage is TRBJ2-1; D is unresolved. The V end lost 7 bases, the J end lost 10 bases, and 17 bases lay between the germline ends. This CDR3 spans 13 amino acids.

The sample holds many counts of this clonotype. This rearrangement joins TRBV11-2 to TRBJ2-3; TRBD2 matches at 8 bases. This CDR3 spans 19 amino acids. V trimming: 0 bases; J trimming: 2 bases; junction bases outside the gene matches: 13. Germline loops: CDR1 SGHAT, CDR2 FQNNGV. CDR3 sequence reads: CASSLELSGRASDTDTQYF. In DNA, the CDR3 is TGTGCCAGCAGCTTAGAGCTCTCCGGGAGGGCTTCGGACACAGATACGCAGTATTTT.

This clonotype was detected ten times or more. The chain uses TRBV28 and TRBJ1-4; D might be TRBD1 (5 bases). V was pared by 4 bases and J by 0 bases, with 6 bases between. This CDR3 has 14 amino acids. The germline CDR1 and CDR2 sequences are MDHEN and SYDVKM. The CDR3 region is CASSSGTTNEKLFF. CDR3 nucleotide sequence: TGTGCCAGCAGTTCAGGGACAACTAATGAAAAACTGTTTTTT.